This TCR beta chain came from a study of response to subunit inactivated influenza vaccine. TCRdb independently ran MiXCR on the RT-PCR reads; one entry per CDR3 protein. The table records around 570,000 distinct CDR3 sequences, approximately 10% of them present only once. CDR3 length: 14 amino acids. The V end was cut by 8 bases, the J end by 4 bases, with 16 bases between. This clonotype was seen more than once but under ten times. This same sample was also part of a study on T cells expressing NK-cell markers. That source reports: 5'RACE template switching with UMIs produced the TCR beta cDNA. HCMV seropositivity characterized most of the eight sequenced donors, and seronegativity one. The contribution of dominant NKG2C+ clonotypes to CD8+ T cells in about six donors was roughly 1.0-7.5%.

The chain recombines TRBV12-3 or TRBV12-4 with TRBJ2-3; perhaps D is TRBD1 or TRBD2 (5 bases each). The material sequenced was PBMCs from blood, taken on the day of vaccination. This sequence was found in a man aged 50-60 years who received an inactivated influenza vaccine. The CDR3 loop is CASATRRGPDTQYF. The CDR3 DNA reads as TGTGCCAGCGCAACTAGAAGGGGCCCAGATACGCAGTATTTT.